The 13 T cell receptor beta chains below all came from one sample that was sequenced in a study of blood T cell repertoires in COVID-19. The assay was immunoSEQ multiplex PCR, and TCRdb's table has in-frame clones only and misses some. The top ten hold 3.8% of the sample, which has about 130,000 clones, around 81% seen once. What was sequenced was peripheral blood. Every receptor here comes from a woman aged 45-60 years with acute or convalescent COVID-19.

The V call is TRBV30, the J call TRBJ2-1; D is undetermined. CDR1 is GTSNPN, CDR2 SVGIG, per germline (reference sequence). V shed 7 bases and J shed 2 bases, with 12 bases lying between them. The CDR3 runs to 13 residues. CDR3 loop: CAYRHLTYNEQFF. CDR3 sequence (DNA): TGTGCCTATCGACACCTTACCTACAATGAGCAGTTCTTC. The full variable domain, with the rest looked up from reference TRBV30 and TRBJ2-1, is SQTIHQWPATLVQPVGSPLSLECTVEGTSNPNLYWYRQAAGRGLQLLFYSVGIGQISSEVPQNLSASRPQDRQFILSSKKLLLSDSGFYLCAYRHLTYNEQFFGPGTRLTVL.

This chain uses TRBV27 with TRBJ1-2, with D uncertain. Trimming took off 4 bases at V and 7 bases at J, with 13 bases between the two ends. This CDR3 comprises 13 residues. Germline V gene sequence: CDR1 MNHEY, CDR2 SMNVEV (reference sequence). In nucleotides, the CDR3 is TGTGCCAGCAGTTCCGCTGACGCAGGTGGCTACACCTTC. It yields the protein CASSSADAGGYTF.

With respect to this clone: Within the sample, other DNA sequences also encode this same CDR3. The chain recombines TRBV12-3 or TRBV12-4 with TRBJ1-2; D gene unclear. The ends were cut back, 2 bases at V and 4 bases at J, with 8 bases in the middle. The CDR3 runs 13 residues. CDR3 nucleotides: TGTGCCAGCAGTTTACGGGGAGGCTATGGCTACACCTTC. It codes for CASSLRGGYGYTF.

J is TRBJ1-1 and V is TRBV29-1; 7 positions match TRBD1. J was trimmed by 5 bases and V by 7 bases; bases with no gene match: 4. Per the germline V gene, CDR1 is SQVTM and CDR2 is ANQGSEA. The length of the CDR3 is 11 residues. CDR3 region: CSGTQGTEAFF. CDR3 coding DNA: TGCAGCGGAACACAGGGGACTGAAGCTTTCTTT. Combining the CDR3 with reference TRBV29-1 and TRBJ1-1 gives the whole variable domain SAVISQKPSRDICQRGTSLTIQCQVDSQVTMMFWYRQQPGQSLTLIATANQGSEATYESGFVIDKFPISRPNLTFSTLTVSNMSPEDSSIYLCSGTQGTEAFFGQGTRLTVV.

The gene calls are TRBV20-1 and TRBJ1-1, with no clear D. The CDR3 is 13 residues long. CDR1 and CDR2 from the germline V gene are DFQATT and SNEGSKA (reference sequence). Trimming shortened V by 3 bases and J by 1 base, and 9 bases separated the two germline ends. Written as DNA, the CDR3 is TGCAGTGCTAGTAGCGGTCAGAACACTGAAGCTTTCTTT. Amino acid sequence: CSASSGQNTEAFF.

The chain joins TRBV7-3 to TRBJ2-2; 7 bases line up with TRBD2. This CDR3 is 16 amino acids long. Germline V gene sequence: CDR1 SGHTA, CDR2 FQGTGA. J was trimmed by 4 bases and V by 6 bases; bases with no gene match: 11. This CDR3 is CASRRGAGVGTGELFF. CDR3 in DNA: TGTGCCAGCAGACGTGGGGCGGGAGTGGGCACCGGGGAGCTGTTTTTT.

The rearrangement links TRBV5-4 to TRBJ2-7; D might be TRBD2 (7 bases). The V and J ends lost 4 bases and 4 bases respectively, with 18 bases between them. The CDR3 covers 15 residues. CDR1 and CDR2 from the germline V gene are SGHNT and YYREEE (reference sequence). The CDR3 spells CASSPVGGGAYEQYF. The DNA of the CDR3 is TGTGCCAGCAGCCCGGTGGGGGGGGGCGCTTACGAGCAGTACTTC.

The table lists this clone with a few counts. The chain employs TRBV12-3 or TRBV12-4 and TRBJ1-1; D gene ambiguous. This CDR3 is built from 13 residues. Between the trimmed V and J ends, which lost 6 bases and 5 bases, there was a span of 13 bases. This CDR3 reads CASSQGVGTEAFF. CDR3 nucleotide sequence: TGTGCCAGCAGCCAAGGAGTAGGTACTGAAGCTTTCTTT.

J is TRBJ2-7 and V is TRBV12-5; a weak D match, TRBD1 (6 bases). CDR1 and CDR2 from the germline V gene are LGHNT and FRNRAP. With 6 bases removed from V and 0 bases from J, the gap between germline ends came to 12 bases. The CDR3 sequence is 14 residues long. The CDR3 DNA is TGTGCTAGTGGGACCGGGACAAACTCCTACGAGCAGTACTTC. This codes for CASGTGTNSYEQYF.

The CDR3 DNA reads TGTGCCACCGCCCGATCAGCGGCTAGAGAAGAGACCCAGTACTTC. As protein: CATARSAAREETQYF. This chain links TRBV15 with TRBJ2-5, with TRBD2 as a possible D gene (5 bases). From germline, CDR1 is LNHNV and CDR2 YYDKDF (reference sequence). V lost 8 bases, J lost 3 bases, and 19 bases lay in between. This CDR3 is built from 15 residues.

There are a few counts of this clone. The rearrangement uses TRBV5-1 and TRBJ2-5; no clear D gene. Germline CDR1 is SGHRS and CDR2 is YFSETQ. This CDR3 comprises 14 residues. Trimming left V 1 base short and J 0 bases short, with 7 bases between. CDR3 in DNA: TGCGCCAGCAGCTTGTTGAGCAACCAAGAGACCCAGTACTTC. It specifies CASSLLSNQETQYF.

In DNA form, the CDR3 reads TGTGCCAGCAGTACGAGGACAGGGGCCGGAAACACCATATATTTT. This sequence encodes CASSTRTGAGNTIYF. The chain uses TRBV6-2 or TRBV6-3 and TRBJ1-3; 9 bases map to TRBD1. After removal of 5 bases from V and 4 bases from J, the junction contained 6 bases not matched to a gene. This CDR3 is built from 15 residues. The germline V gene encodes CDR1 MNHEY and CDR2 SVGEGT.

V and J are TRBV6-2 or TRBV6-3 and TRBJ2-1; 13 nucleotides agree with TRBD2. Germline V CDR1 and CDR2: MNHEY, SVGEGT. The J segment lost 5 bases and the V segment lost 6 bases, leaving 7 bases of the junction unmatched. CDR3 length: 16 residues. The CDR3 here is CASSTGTSGKNNEQFF. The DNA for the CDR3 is TGTGCCAGCAGCACCGGGACTAGCGGGAAAAACAATGAGCAGTTCTTC.